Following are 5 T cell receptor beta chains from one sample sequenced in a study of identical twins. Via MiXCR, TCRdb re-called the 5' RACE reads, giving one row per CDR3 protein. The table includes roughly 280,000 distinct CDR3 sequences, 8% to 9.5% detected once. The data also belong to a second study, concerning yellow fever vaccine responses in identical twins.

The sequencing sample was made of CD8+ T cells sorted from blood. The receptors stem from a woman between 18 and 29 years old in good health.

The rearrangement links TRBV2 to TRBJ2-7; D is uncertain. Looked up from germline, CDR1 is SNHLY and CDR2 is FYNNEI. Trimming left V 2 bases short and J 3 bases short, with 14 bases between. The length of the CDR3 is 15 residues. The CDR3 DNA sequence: TGTGCCAGCAGTGAATCCCCACAGAGCAGCTACGAGCAGTACTTC. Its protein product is CASSESPQSSYEQYF.

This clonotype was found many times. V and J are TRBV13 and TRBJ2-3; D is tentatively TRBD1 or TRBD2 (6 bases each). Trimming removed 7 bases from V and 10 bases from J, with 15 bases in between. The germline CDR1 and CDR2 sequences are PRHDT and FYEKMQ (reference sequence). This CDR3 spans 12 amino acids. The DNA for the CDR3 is TGTGCCAGCACCTGGGGGGCCGACGCGCAGTATTTT. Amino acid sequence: CASTWGADAQYF.

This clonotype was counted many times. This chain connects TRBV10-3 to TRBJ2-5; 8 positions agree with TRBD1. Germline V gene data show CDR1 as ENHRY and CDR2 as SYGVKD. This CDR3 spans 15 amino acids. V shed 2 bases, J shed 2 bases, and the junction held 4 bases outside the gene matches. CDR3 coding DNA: TGTGCCATCAGTGAGGAGGACAGGGCACAAGAGACCCAGTACTTC. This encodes CAISEEDRAQETQYF.

The CDR3 coding sequence is TGTGCCAGCAGTGGTCCAGGGGGCTACACCGGGGAGCTGTTTTTT. Protein sequence: CASSGPGGYTGELFF. The rearrangement links TRBV7-9 to TRBJ2-2; 8 bases map to TRBD1. CDR1 SEHNR and CDR2 FQNEAQ come from the germline V gene (reference sequence). The ends lost 6 bases at V and 3 bases at J; junction bases unmatched: 6. CDR3 length equals 15 residues.

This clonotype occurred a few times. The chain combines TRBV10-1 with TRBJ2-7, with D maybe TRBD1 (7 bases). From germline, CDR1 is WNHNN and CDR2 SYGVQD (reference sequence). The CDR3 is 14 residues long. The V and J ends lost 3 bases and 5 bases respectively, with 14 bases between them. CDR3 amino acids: CASSEGRGDNEQYF. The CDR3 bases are TGCGCCAGCAGTGAAGGCAGGGGGGACAACGAGCAGTACTTC.